This T cell receptor (beta chain) stems from a study of metastatic and nonmetastatic thyroid tumors. Every patient underwent thyroid surgery untreated. TCRdb reassembled clones from the PCR reads with MiXCR. This table holds 15,000 to 20,000 clones, less than 20% found once. This clone was seen ten or more times. Trimming took 3 bases from V and 4 from J; bases not matched to a gene: 5. Germline V lookup: CDR1 LNHDA, CDR2 SQIVND (reference sequence). The CDR3 contains 15 residues. This TCR was recovered from a female donor with papillary thyroid cancer or a benign thyroid nodule (not recorded which). Some clones in this sample may be carry-over from other donors' samples. The J gene is TRBJ2-7, the V gene TRBV19, with 11 bases that match TRBD2. The sequencing sample was made of blood. CDR3 DNA sequence: TGTGCCAGTAGTATCGCCGGGACTAGCGGATACGAGCAGTACTTC. Translation: CASSIAGTSGYEQYF.